The 3 T cell receptor beta chains below all came from one sample that was sequenced in a study of CD8+ T cells in alopecia areata. Sequencing relied on a cDNA template that was reverse transcribed from extracted RNA. Profiling relied on immunoSEQ multiplex PCR, and the TCRdb table lists in-frame clones only, not all of them. The sample has some 110,000 clones; around 50% are singletons. Specified treatment: oral pan-JAK inhibitor, 5-10 mg twice daily. This material consisted of CD8+ T cells sorted from blood, taken at week 24, from a patient treated with tofacitinib. The receptor set was obtained from a human donor with alopecia areata.

This chain joins TRBV30 and TRBJ2-5; D is ambiguous. The length of the CDR3 is 12 residues. Germline CDR1 is GTSNPN and CDR2 is SVGIG (reference sequence). V was trimmed by 1 base and J by 8 bases, leaving 11 bases between them. CDR3 nucleotide sequence: TGTGCCTGGAGTGCCGACCTGGAAACCCAGTACTTC. Residues: CAWSADLETQYF.

The CDR3 is CASSSGRRIEAFF. Written as DNA, the CDR3 is TGTGCCAGCAGCTCGGGACGGCGGATAGAAGCTTTCTTT. This sequence joins TRBV13 and TRBJ1-1; weak D call: TRBD1 (5 bases). The V and J ends lost 4 bases and 8 bases respectively, with 14 bases between them. The CDR3 is 13 residues long. Germline CDR1 reads PRHDT; CDR2 reads FYEKMQ (reference sequence).

This clone was seen a handful of times. The chain combines TRBV29-1 with TRBJ2-1; tentatively, D is TRBD1 (6 bases). The CDR3 has 13 residues. V lost 6 bases to trimming and J lost 2 bases, with 11 bases between them. Germline V lookup: CDR1 SQVTM, CDR2 ANQGSEA. DNA for the CDR3: TGCAGCGTGCTGGCAGGGGCCTACAATGAGCAGTTCTTC. This encodes CSVLAGAYNEQFF.